The T cell receptor beta chain described here comes from a study of control samples from healthy donors and cancer patients (TCRdb year 2020). Comment on this clone: Its target antigen remains unknown. The sample holds no much larger clone one base away, and base qualities are not on file.

Receptor amplification or capture employed the immunoSEQ multiplex PCR assay. Drawn from immuneACCESS, this table holds only the in-frame rearrangements with V and J called that TCRdb kept. Clones are partly lost; checked studies trace under half to an unresolved V gene and leave the rest unexplained. A total of 30,000 to 40,000 clones appear in this sample, around 93% of them only once. Around 1.6% of the sample comes from the top ten. The sequenced sample was PBMCs. The TCR was taken from a man in his forties or fifties with colorectal cancer.

For the CDR3, the sequence is CASSAPQAPYGYTF. The nucleotide sequence is given as TGTGCCAGCAGCGCACCGCAGGCGCCCTATGGCTACACCTTC. The sequence joins TRBV5-5 to TRBJ1-2, with the D gene uncertain. V and J lose 4 bases and 4 bases, and a span of 14 bases separates them. From cysteine to phenylalanine, the CDR3 is 14 amino acids long. The kept DNA is CDR3 alone, 42 bases in frame from the first base. The germline V gene (reference sequence) sets CDR1 to SGHKS and CDR2 to YYEKEE.